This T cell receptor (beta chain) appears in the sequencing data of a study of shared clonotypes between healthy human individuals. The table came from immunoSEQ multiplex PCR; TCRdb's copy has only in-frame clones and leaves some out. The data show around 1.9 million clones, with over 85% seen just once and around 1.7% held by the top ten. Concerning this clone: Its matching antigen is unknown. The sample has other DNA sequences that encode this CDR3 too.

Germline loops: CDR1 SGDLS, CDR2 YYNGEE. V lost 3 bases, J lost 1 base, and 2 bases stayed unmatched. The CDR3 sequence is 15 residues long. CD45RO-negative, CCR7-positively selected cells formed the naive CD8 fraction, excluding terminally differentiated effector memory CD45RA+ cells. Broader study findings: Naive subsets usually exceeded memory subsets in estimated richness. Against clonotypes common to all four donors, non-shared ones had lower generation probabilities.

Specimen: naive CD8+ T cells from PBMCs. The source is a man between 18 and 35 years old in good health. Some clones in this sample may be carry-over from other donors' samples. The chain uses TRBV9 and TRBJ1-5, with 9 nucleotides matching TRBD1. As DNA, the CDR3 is TGTGCCAGCAGCGGGGGACAGGGAAGCAATCAGCCCCAGCATTTT. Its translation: CASSGGQGSNQPQHF.